This TCR beta chain was captured in a study of shared clonotypes between healthy human individuals. Looking at the study overall: Serving as donors were a couple of women and three men, whose ages spanned 18 to 49. Three plates were used per donor for CD4 naive, three for CD4 memory, two for CD8 naive and one for CD8 memory.

The ends lost 11 bases at V and 0 bases at J; junction bases unmatched: 9. Germline V gives CDR1 SNHLY, CDR2 FYNNEI. The CDR3 totals 16 residues. CD8 cells regarded as naive lacked CD45RO, were positively chosen for CCR7, and omitted terminally differentiated effector memory CD45RA+ cells. The method was immunoSEQ multiplex PCR; TCRdb's version includes in-frame clones alone and lacks a portion of them. The data show roughly 570,000 clones, roughly 98% seen once. The TCR was taken from a young man in good health. This chain uses TRBV2 with TRBJ2-2, with TRBD2 matching over 10 bases. Sequencing used naive CD8+ T cells sorted from blood. CDR3 in DNA: TGTGCCCGATCAGGCCTAGCGGGAGCGAACACCGGGGAGCTGTTTTTT. Its protein is CARSGLAGANTGELFF.